These 8 T cell receptor beta chains came from one sample sequenced in a study of tumor-infiltrating lymphocytes in localized non-small cell lung cancer. TCRdb's copy holds only in-frame clones and misses some; the assay was immunoSEQ multiplex PCR. The sample includes more than 9,500 clones, about 83% of them seen just once. The sample taken for sequencing was lung tumor tissue. The source of these receptors is a human donor with non-small cell lung cancer.

The CDR3 loop is CAWSDRGDQPQHF. For the CDR3, the DNA is TGTGCCTGGAGTGACAGGGGAGATCAGCCCCAGCATTTT. The rearrangement joins TRBV30 to TRBJ1-5, with 7 bases matching TRBD1. Trimming at V came to 1 base and at J to 5 bases, leaving 2 bases not matched to a gene. Looked up from germline, CDR1 is GTSNPN and CDR2 is SVGIG (reference sequence). The CDR3 covers 13 residues.

The V call is TRBV30, the J call TRBJ1-1, with D hard to call. Germline loops: CDR1 GTSNPN, CDR2 SVGIG (reference sequence). The ends were cut back, 5 bases at V and 0 bases at J, with 7 bases in the middle. The length of the CDR3 is 12 residues. CDR3 protein: CAWERVNTEAFF. CDR3 bases: TGTGCCTGGGAAAGGGTGAACACTGAAGCTTTCTTT.

V is TRBV11-1 and J is TRBJ2-1; D is uncertain. CDR1 is SGHAT and CDR2 is FQDESV in the germline V gene (reference sequence). This CDR3 has 16 amino acids. V shed 0 bases and J shed 5 bases, with 14 bases lying between them. The CDR3 sequence is CASSLAGLGPDNEQFF. DNA for the CDR3: TGTGCCAGCAGCTTAGCCGGGCTCGGACCTGACAATGAGCAGTTCTTC.

J is TRBJ1-3 and V is TRBV7-2; the D is unclear. Per the germline V gene, CDR1 is SGHTA and CDR2 is FQGNSA. V lost 1 base and J lost 3, with 4 bases in between. The CDR3 spans 13 residues. The CDR3 sequence is CASSLGVGNTIYF. The CDR3 coding sequence is TGTGCCAGCAGCTTAGGAGTTGGAAACACCATATATTTT.

The V call is TRBV28, the J call TRBJ2-2, with unresolved D. The V gene lost 6 bases and the J gene lost 4 bases, with 12 bases spanning the gap. The germline CDR1 and CDR2 sequences are MDHEN and SYDVKM. This CDR3 region has 14 residues. This CDR3 is CASRGKGFTGELFF. CDR3 sequence (DNA): TGTGCCAGCAGGGGAAAGGGTTTCACCGGGGAGCTGTTTTTT.

This clone was recorded a few times. V usage is TRBV2 and J usage is TRBJ2-2; D gene unclear. Trimming left V 4 bases short and J 7 bases short, with 13 bases between. CDR3 length equals 14 residues. CDR1 is SNHLY and CDR2 is FYNNEI in the germline V gene. The CDR3 is CASSVEGPDGELFF. The CDR3, as DNA: TGTGCCAGCAGTGTAGAAGGGCCCGACGGGGAGCTGTTTTTT.

The chain uses TRBV11-3 and TRBJ2-1, with TRBD2 as a possible D gene (6 bases). Germline V gives CDR1 SGHNT, CDR2 YENEEA. This CDR3 spans 14 amino acids. V was trimmed by 5 bases and J by 0 bases, leaving 8 bases between them. CDR3 DNA sequence: TGTGCCAGCAGCCGGGGGAGCTCCTACAATGAGCAGTTCTTC. The encoded protein is CASSRGSSYNEQFF.

This chain joins TRBV7-2 and TRBJ2-1; TRBD2 matches 11 bases. Germline CDR1 is SGHTA and CDR2 is FQGNSA. Trimming removed 6 bases from V and 4 bases from J; junction bases left unmatched: 5. The CDR3 has 15 amino acids. The CDR3 bases are TGTGCCAGCAGGCTAGCGGGGGGTCTTTACAATGAGCAGTTCTTC. Translating gives CASRLAGGLYNEQFF.